The 9 T cell receptor beta chains below come from one sample, sequenced in a study of CD8 T cells in ankylosing spondylitis. The study's findings and limits: Blood from ankylosing spondylitis patients appeared to carry a characteristic roughly 8-variant TCR beta motif.

The antigens of these receptors remain unknown. TCRdb re-analysed the 5' RACE reads in MiXCR, keeping a single row per CDR3 protein. The data contain approximately 400,000 distinct CDR3 sequences, 15% to 20% of them singletons. The source material was blood, either unsorted or a sorted T cell fraction (not recorded which). The receptors were gathered from a male donor with ankylosing spondylitis.

This clonotype was counted a few times. This chain connects TRBV12-3 or TRBV12-4 to TRBJ2-7; D is ambiguous. Trimming left V 2 bases short and J 6 bases short, with 11 bases between. CDR3 length equals 13 residues. The CDR3 loop is CASSLTELSEQYF. The DNA of the CDR3 is TGTGCCAGCAGTTTAACAGAACTCAGCGAGCAGTACTTC.

This clonotype was seen ten or more times. This chain uses TRBV5-1 with TRBJ1-1, with D perhaps TRBD1 (6 bases). The germline V gene has CDR1 SGHRS and CDR2 YFSETQ. Trimming stripped 3 bases from V and 0 bases from J, with 12 bases between. The CDR3 covers 15 residues. In DNA form, the CDR3 reads TGCGCCAGCAGCTCACAGACAGGAGTGAACACTGAAGCTTTCTTT. Translation gives CASSSQTGVNTEAFF. The full variable domain, with the rest looked up from reference TRBV5-1 and TRBJ1-1, is KAGVTQTPRYLIKTRGQQVTLSCSPISGHRSVSWYQQTPGQGLQFLFEYFSETQRNKGNFPGRFSGRQFSNSRSEMNVSTLELGDSALYLCASSSQTGVNTEAFFGQGTRLTVV.

This clonotype turned up a few times. J is TRBJ1-4 and V is TRBV7-9; D not certain. The V end lost 5 bases, the J end lost 7 bases, and 14 bases lay between the germline ends. This CDR3 is built from 14 residues. Germline CDR1 is SEHNR and CDR2 is FQNEAQ (reference sequence). The CDR3 loop reads CASSLPVGGEKLFF. CDR3 nucleotides: TGTGCCAGCAGCCTACCGGTAGGAGGTGAAAAACTGTTTTTT.

This chain links TRBV13 with TRBJ1-1; possibly TRBD1 for D (5 bases). V lost 5 bases, J lost 0 bases, and 10 bases lay in between. This CDR3 is 14 amino acids long. In germline, CDR1 is PRHDT, CDR2 FYEKMQ (reference sequence). The chain's CDR3 is CASSLDSMNTEAFF. The CDR3 DNA follows: TGTGCCAGCAGCCTAGACAGTATGAACACTGAAGCTTTCTTT.

The chain uses TRBV10-3 and TRBJ2-7; 11 positions match TRBD1. The length of the CDR3 is 17 residues. CDR1 ENHRY and CDR2 SYGVKD come from the germline V gene. V was clipped by 5 bases and J by 0 bases; unmatched bases: 9. The CDR3 DNA follows: TGTGCCATCAGTCCCCGGCCCGGACAGGGGGCCTCCTACGAGCAGTACTTC. This gives the protein CAISPRPGQGASYEQYF.

This clonotype was recorded a few times. The rearrangement links TRBV5-1 to TRBJ1-1, with a possible D match to TRBD1 (5 bases). This CDR3 is built from 18 residues. The germline V gene has CDR1 SGHRS and CDR2 YFSETQ. V shed 2 bases and J shed 1 base, with 21 bases lying between them. CDR3 sequence: CASSFTEKRSGRNTEAFF. The CDR3 nucleotides are TGCGCCAGCAGCTTTACAGAGAAGAGGTCGGGGCGGAACACTGAAGCTTTCTTT.

This chain uses TRBV12-3 or TRBV12-4 with TRBJ2-3; D is unresolved. The CDR3 is made up of 16 amino acids. With 8 bases removed from V and 0 bases from J, the gap between germline ends came to 18 bases. CDR3 sequence: CASGGEETSSTDTQYF. The DNA for the CDR3 is TGTGCCAGCGGCGGTGAGGAGACTTCTAGCACAGATACGCAGTATTTT.

In its sample, this clonotype was seen many times. This chain connects TRBV5-1 to TRBJ2-3, with D possibly being TRBD1 (6 bases). CDR3 length: 15 residues. Trimming pared 2 bases from V and 2 bases from J, leaving 12 bases between. Germline V gene sequence: CDR1 SGHRS, CDR2 YFSETQ. The CDR3 spells CASSLETGDTDTQYF. CDR3 nucleotides: TGCGCCAGCAGCTTAGAGACAGGCGACACAGATACGCAGTATTTT.

The chain's CDR3 is CASSPQSGGAYGELFF. The CDR3 DNA reads TGTGCCAGCAGCCCCCAGAGTGGAGGCGCGTATGGGGAGCTGTTTTTT. The chain couples TRBV4-2 to TRBJ2-2; weak D call: TRBD2 (5 bases). CDR1 is LGHNA and CDR2 is YNFKEQ in the germline V gene. CDR3 length: 16 residues. V lost 4 bases, J lost 8 bases, and 20 bases lay in between.